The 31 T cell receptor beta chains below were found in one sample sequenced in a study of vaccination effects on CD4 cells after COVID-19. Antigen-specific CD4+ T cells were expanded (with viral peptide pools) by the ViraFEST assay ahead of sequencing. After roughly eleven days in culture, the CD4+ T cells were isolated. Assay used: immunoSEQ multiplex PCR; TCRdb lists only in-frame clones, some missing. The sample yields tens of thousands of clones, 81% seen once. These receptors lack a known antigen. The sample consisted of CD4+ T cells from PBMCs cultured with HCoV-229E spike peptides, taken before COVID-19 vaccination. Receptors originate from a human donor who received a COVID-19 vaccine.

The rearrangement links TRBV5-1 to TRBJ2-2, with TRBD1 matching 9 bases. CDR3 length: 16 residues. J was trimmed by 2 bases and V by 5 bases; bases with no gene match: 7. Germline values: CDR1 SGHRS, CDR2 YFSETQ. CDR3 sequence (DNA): TGCGCCAGCAGGGTATGGACAGGGGCCAACACCGGGGAGCTGTTTTTT. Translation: CASRVWTGANTGELFF.

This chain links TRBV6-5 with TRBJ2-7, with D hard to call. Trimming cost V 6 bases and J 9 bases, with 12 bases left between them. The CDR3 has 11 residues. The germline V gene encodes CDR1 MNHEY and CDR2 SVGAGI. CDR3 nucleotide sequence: TGTGCCAGCAGAGACGGGCCCGTGCAGTACGTC. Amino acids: CASRDGPVQYV.

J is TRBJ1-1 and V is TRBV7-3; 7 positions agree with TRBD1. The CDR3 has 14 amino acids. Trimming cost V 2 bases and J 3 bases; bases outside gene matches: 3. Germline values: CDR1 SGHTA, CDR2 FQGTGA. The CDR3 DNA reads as TGTGCCAGCAGCTTAGCAGGGGGTTACACTGAAGCTTTCTTT. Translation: CASSLAGGYTEAFF.

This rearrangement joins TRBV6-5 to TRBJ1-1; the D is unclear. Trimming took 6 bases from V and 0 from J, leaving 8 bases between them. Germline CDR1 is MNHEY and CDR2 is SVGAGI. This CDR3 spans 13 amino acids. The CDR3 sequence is CASRADLNTEAFF. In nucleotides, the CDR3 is TGTGCCAGCAGGGCGGACTTGAACACTGAAGCTTTCTTT.

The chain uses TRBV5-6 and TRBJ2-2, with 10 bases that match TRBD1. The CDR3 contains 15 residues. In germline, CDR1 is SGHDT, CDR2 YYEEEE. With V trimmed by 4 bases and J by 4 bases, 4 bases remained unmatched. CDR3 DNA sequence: TGTGCCAGCAGCGGGGGACAGGGGTTCACCGGGGAGCTGTTTTTT. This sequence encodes CASSGGQGFTGELFF.

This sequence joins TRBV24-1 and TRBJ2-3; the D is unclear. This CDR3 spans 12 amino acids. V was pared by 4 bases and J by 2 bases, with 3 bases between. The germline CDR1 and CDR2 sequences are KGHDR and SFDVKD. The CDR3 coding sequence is TGTGCCACCAGTGAGGTCACAGATACGCAGTATTTT. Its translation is CATSEVTDTQYF.

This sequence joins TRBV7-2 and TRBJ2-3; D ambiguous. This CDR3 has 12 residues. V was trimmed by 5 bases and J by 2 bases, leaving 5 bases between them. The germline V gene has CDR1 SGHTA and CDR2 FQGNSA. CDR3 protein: CASSRYTDTQYF. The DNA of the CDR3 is TGTGCCAGCAGCAGATACACAGATACGCAGTATTTT.

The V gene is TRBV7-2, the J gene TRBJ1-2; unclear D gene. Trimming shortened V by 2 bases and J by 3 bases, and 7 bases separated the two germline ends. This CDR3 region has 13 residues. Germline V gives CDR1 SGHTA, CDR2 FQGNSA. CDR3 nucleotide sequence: TGTGCCAGCAGCTTAATCAGTTACTATGGCTACACCTTC. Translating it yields CASSLISYYGYTF.

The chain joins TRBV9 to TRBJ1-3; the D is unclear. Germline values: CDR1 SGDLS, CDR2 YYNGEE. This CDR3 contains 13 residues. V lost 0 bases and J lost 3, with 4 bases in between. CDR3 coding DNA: TGTGCCAGCAGCGTAGGGGGTGGAAACACCATATATTTT. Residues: CASSVGGGNTIYF. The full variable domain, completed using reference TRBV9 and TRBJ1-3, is DSGVTQTPKHLITATGQRVTLRCSPRSGDLSVYWYQQSLDQGLQFLIQYYNGEERAKGNILERFSAQQFPDLHSELNLSSLELGDSALYFCASSVGGGNTIYFGEGSWLTVV.

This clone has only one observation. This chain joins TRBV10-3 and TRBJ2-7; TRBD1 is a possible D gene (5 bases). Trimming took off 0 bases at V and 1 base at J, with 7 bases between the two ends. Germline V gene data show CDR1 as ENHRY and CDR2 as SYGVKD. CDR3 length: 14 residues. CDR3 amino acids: CAISESDRSYEQYV. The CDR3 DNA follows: TGTGCCATCAGTGAGTCTGACAGATCCTACGAGCAGTACGTC.

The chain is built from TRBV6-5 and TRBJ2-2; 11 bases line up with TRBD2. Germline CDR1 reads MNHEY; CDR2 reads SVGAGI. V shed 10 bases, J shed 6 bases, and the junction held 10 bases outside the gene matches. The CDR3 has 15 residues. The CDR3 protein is CATISGTSGAGELFF. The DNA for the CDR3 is TGTGCCACAATTTCCGGGACTAGCGGCGCCGGGGAGCTGTTTTTT.

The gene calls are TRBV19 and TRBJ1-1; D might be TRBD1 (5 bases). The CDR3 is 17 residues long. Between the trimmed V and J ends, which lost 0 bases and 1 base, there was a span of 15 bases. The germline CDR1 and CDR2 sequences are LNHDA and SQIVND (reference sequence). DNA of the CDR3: TGTGCCAGTAGTATAGACCTGCGGGCAGGGAGGAACACTGAAGCTTTCTTT. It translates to CASSIDLRAGRNTEAFF.

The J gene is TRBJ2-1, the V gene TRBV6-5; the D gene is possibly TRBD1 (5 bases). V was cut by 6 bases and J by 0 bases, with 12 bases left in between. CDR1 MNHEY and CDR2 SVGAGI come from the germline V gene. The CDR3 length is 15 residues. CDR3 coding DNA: TGTGCCAGCAGCGATCAGGGAAGCTCCTACAATGAGCAGTTCTTC. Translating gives CASSDQGSSYNEQFF.

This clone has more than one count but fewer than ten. The CDR3 DNA reads TGTGCCAGCAGTTATTTGGCTGAAGCTTTCTTT. Translated: CASSYLAEAFF. V is TRBV6-5 and J is TRBJ1-1, with D unclear. The germline V gene encodes CDR1 MNHEY and CDR2 SVGAGI. Trimming stripped 3 bases from V and 6 bases from J, with 5 bases between. This CDR3 region has 11 residues.

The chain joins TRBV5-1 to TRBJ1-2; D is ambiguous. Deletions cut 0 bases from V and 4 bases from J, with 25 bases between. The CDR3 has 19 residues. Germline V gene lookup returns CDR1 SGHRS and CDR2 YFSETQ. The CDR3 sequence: CASSLAPGPPVEGGYGYTF. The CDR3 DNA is TGCGCCAGCAGCTTGGCCCCCGGACCTCCTGTTGAAGGTGGCTATGGCTACACCTTC. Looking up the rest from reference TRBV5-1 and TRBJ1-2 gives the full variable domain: KAGVTQTPRYLIKTRGQQVTLSCSPISGHRSVSWYQQTPGQGLQFLFEYFSETQRNKGNFPGRFSGRQFSNSRSEMNVSTLELGDSALYLCASSLAPGPPVEGGYGYTFGSGTRLTVV.

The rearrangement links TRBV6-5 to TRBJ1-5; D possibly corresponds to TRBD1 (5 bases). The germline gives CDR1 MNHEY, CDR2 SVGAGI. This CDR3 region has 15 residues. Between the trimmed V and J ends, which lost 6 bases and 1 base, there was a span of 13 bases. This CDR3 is CASRVGQGSNQPQHF. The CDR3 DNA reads TGTGCCAGCAGGGTGGGTCAGGGAAGCAATCAGCCCCAGCATTTT.

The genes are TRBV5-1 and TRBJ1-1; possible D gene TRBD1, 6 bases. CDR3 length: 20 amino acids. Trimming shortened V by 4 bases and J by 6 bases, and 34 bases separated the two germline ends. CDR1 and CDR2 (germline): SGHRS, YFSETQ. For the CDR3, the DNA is TGCGCCAGCAGCCGACTTCCACAACTGCCCGGGACACCTTTGTCGCCTGAAGCTTTCTTT. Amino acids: CASSRLPQLPGTPLSPEAFF.

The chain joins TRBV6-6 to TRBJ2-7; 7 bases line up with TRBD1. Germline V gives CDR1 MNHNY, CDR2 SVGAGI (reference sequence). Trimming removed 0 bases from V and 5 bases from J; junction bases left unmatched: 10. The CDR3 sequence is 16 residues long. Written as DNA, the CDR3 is TGTGCCAGCAGTTACTCGACCCCAAGGACAGGCAACGAGCAGTACGTC. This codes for CASSYSTPRTGNEQYV.

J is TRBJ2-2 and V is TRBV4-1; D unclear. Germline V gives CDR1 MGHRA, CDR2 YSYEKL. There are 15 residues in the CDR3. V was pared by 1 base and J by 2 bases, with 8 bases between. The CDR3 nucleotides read TGCGCCAGCAGCCAAGGCTCAGCCAACACCGGGGAGCTGTTTTTT. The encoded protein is CASSQGSANTGELFF.

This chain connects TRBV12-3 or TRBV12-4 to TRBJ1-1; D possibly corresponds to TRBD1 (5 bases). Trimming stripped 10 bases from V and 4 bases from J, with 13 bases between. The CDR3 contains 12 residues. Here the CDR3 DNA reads TGTGCCACTCAGGGACGCCCCACTGAAGCTTTCTTT. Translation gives CATQGRPTEAFF.

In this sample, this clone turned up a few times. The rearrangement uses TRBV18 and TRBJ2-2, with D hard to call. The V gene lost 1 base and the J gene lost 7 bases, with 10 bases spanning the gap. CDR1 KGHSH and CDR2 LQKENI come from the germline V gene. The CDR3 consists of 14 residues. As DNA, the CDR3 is TGTGCCAGCTCACCACGGACCCTCGACGGGGAGCTGTTTTTT. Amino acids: CASSPRTLDGELFF.

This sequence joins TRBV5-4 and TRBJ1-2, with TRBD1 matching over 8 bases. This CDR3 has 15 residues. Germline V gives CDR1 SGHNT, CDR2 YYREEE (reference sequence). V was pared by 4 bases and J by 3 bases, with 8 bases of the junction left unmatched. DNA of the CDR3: TGTGCCAGCAGCCCCGCAGGGGGCTTCTACTATGGCTACACCTTC. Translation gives CASSPAGGFYYGYTF.

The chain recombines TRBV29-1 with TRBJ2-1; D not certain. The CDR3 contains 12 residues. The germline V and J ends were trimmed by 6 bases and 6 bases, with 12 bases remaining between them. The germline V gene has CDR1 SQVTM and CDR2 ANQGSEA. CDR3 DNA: TGCAGCGTACAAAGAGAATTCAATGAGCAGTTCTTC. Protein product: CSVQREFNEQFF.

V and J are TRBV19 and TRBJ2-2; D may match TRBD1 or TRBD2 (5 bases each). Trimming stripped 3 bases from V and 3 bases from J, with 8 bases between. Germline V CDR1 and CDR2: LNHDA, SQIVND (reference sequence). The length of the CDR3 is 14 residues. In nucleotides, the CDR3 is TGTGCCAGTAGTATGAGAGGGGACACCGGGGAGCTGTTTTTT. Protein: CASSMRGDTGELFF.

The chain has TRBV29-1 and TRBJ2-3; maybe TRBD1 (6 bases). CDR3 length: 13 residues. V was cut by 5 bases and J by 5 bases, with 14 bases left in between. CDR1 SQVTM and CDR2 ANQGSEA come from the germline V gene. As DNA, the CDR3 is TGCAGCGTTCATCCAGGGGTTGGAGATACGCAGTATTTT. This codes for CSVHPGVGDTQYF.

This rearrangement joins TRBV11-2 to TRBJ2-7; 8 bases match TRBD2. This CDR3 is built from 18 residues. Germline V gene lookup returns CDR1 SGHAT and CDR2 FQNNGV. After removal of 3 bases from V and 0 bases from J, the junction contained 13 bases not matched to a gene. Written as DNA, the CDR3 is TGTGCCAGCAGCTTCCCCTGGGGGGGCGGGGGGTCCTCCTACGAGCAGTACGTC. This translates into CASSFPWGGGGSSYEQYV.

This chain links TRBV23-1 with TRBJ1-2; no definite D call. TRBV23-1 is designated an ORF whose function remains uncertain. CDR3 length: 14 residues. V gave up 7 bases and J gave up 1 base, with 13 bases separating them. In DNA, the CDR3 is TGCGCCAGCACGAGGACTTTCCATAACTATGGCTACACCTTC. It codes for CASTRTFHNYGYTF.

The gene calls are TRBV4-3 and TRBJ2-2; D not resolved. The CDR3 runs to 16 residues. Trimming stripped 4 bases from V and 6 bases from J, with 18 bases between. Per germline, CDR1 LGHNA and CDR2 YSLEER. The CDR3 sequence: CASSLPAGPFSGELFF. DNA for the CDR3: TGCGCCAGCAGCCTTCCAGCCGGGCCGTTCTCCGGGGAGCTGTTTTTT.

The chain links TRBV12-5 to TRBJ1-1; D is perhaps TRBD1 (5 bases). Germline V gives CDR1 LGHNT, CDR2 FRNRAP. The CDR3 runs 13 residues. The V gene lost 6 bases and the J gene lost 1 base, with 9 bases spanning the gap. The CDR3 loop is CASGTDRNTEAFF. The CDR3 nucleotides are TGTGCTAGTGGGACCGACAGGAACACTGAAGCTTTCTTT.

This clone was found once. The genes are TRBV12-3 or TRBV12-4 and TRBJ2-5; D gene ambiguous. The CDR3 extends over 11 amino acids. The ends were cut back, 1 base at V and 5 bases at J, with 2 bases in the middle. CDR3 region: CASSLGETQYF. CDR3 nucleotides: TGTGCCAGCAGTTTAGGTGAGACCCAGTACTTC.

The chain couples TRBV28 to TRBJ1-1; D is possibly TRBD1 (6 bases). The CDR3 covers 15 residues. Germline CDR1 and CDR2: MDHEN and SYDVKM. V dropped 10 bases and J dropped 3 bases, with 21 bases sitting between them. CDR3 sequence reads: CATQDSAGGYTEAFF. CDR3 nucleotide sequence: TGTGCCACCCAGGACAGCGCGGGGGGCTACACTGAAGCTTTCTTT.